This entry is about one T cell receptor beta chain. These data originate in a study of response to subunit inactivated influenza vaccine. TCRdb used MiXCR to reprocess the RT-PCR reads, holding one entry per CDR3 protein. This sample has about 650,000 distinct CDR3 sequences, with about 15% found just once. V was clipped by 6 bases and J by 3 bases, with 18 bases between them. The CDR3 length is 15 residues. This clonotype was sampled from a man aged 45-65 years who received an inactivated influenza vaccine. Sequenced material: PBMCs from blood, taken around 14 days before vaccination. J is TRBJ2-7 and V is TRBV12-3 or TRBV12-4; D tentatively reads TRBD1 or TRBD2 (5 bases each). The CDR3 protein is CASSPRGRASYEQYF. CDR3 sequence (DNA): TGTGCCAGCAGCCCGAGGGGCAGGGCGAGCTACGAGCAGTACTTC.